Listed below are T cell receptor beta chains from one sample, sequenced in a study of cytomegalovirus exposure and HLA in healthy donors. Clones were read by immunoSEQ multiplex PCR, and TCRdb kept only the in-frame ones, dropping some. The sample records 160,000 or so clones, roughly 77% being singletons. The sample taken for sequencing was PBMCs. The origin of the receptors is a man between 18 and 29 years old in good health and CMV-seropositive. CDR3s include the opening cysteine and the closing phenylalanine or tryptophan. The D gene is left open where the match is weak. Clone size is given for some rows only: seen once, a few or many times, or a class if the clone is expanded.

>TRBV30|.|TRBJ1-3|.
TGTGCCTGGAGTGTCTCTTCCCCCCCTGGAAACACCATATATTTT
CAWSVSSPPGNTIYF
>TRBV10-3|TRBD1|TRBJ1-5|.
TGTGCCATCAGCACTCAGGACAGGGGGGTCCAGCCCCAGCATTTT
CAISTQDRGVQPQHF
>TRBV10-3|TRBD1|TRBJ1-1|once
TGTGCCATCAGTGAGTCGGGACAGGGGGTGAGCACTGAAGCTTTCTTT
CAISESGQGVSTEAFF
>TRBV6-1|TRBD1|TRBJ2-2|many
TGTGCCAGCAGTGAAAGACAGGGGGAAACCGGGGAGCTGTTTTTT
CASSERQGETGELFF
>TRBV6-1|.|TRBJ1-5|.
TGTGCCAGCACCGAACCGGGACAACGAAATCAGCCCCAGCATTTT
CASTEPGQRNQPQHF
>TRBV7-3|.|TRBJ2-2|few
TGTGCCAGCAGCTTAGGGCTAGCTTCGGGCACCGGGGAGCTGTTTTTT
CASSLGLASGTGELFF
>TRBV27|.|TRBJ2-1|.
TGTGCCAGCAGTTCCCTCCAGGGTTTCGGCTACAATGAGCAGTTCTTC
CASSSLQGFGYNEQFF
>TRBV2|TRBD1|TRBJ1-6|few
TGTGCCAGCAGTGATGGACAGGCGGATAATTCACCCCTCCACTTT
CASSDGQADNSPLHF
>TRBV2|.|TRBJ1-5|few
TGTGCCAGCAGTGCGACAGGCTATCAGCCCCAGCATTTT
CASSATGYQPQHF
>TRBV6-5|TRBD2|TRBJ2-5|.
TGTGCCAGCAGGTCGGGGGGTCAAGAGACCCAGTACTTC
CASRSGGQETQYF
>TRBV29-1|.|TRBJ1-1|few
TGCAGCGTTGAACGACAGTACACTGAAGCTTTCTTT
CSVERQYTEAFF
>TRBV2|TRBD2|TRBJ2-1|.
TGTGCCAGCAGGCCCCCACTAGCGGGAGAATGGCACGGTGAGCAGTTCTTC
CASRPPLAGEWHGEQFF
>TRBV7-9|.|TRBJ2-3|few
TGTGCCAGCAGCTTAGACAACACAGATACGCAGTATTTT
CASSLDNTDTQYF
>TRBV5-4|.|TRBJ1-2|.
TGTGCCAGCAGCTTTGGAGGGGCCAGGGCTTTAGAAGCTAACTATGGCTACACCTTC
CASSFGGARALEANYGYTF
>TRBV5-6|TRBD1|TRBJ1-1|few
TGTGCCAGCAGCTTTAGGGGACAGGGAACGCTTGGGTTT
CASSFRGQGTLGF
>TRBV2|TRBD2|TRBJ2-3|.
TGTGCCAGCAGTGAATGGAGCGGTAGCGGGGGTCCCACAGATACGCAGTATTTT
CASSEWSGSGGPTDTQYF
>TRBV10-2|TRBD2|TRBJ2-2|.
TGCGCCAGCACTCTAGCGGGAGCCGGCGGGGAGCTGTTTTTT
CASTLAGAGGELFF
>TRBV27|.|TRBJ1-1|.
TGTGCCAGCAGTTTGAACCACTACACTGAAGCTTTCTTT
CASSLNHYTEAFF
>TRBV11-2|.|TRBJ1-2|.
TGTGCCAGCAGCTTAACGGCAGGGTCGTACGGCTACACCTTC
CASSLTAGSYGYTF
>TRBV11-2|.|TRBJ1-2|.
TGTGCCAGCAGCTCCCTCGGACTGGGGGGCTACACCTTC
CASSSLGLGGYTF